Presented here are 10 T cell receptor beta chains from one specimen sequenced in a study of cytomegalovirus exposure and HLA in healthy donors. Amplification used 60 Vbeta primers and 13 Jbeta primers. Only in-frame clones appear in the TCRdb table, and some are missing; sequencing was by immunoSEQ multiplex PCR. Among 90,000 to 150,000 clones listed, about 76% were seen once. The sample consisted of PBMCs. These receptors were taken from a woman aged 40 to 50 in good health and CMV-seropositive.

This rearrangement joins TRBV7-2 to TRBJ1-3; D not resolved. V lost 1 base and J lost 4, with 14 bases in between. Germline loops: CDR1 SGHTA, CDR2 FQGNSA. The CDR3 is made up of 16 amino acids. The chain's CDR3 is CASSLVPAAAGNTIYF. For the CDR3, the DNA is TGTGCCAGCAGCTTAGTCCCAGCCGCGGCAGGAAACACCATATATTTT.

CDR3 residues: CAGGSGTDTQYF. The CDR3 DNA reads TGTGCCGGCGGTAGCGGCACAGATACGCAGTATTTT. J is TRBJ2-3 and V is TRBV25-1, with D possibly being TRBD2 (5 bases). The V gene lost 11 bases and the J gene lost 1 base, with 10 bases spanning the gap. The CDR3 runs 12 residues. Per germline, CDR1 MGHDK and CDR2 SYGVNS.

DNA for the CDR3: TGTGCCACCAGCTCCACATGGGGACAGGGGGCTGAAAAACTGTTTTTT. Translating it yields CATSSTWGQGAEKLFF. The V and J genes are TRBV15 and TRBJ1-4; TRBD1 matches 12 bases. CDR1 LNHNV and CDR2 YYDKDF come from the germline V gene (reference sequence). The CDR3 totals 16 residues. With 5 bases clipped from V and 7 bases from J, the junction kept 8 bases outside the gene matches.

The rearrangement links TRBV2 to TRBJ1-5; 8 bases align to TRBD1. CDR3 length: 14 amino acids. V was clipped by 8 bases and J by 3 bases; unmatched bases: 6. Germline V gives CDR1 SNHLY, CDR2 FYNNEI. This CDR3 reads CASRTTGANQPQHF. The CDR3 bases are TGTGCCAGCCGTACGACAGGGGCCAATCAGCCCCAGCATTTT.

J is TRBJ1-1 and V is TRBV25-1, with 7 bases that match TRBD1. With 8 bases clipped from V and 5 bases from J, the junction kept 11 bases outside the gene matches. Germline-derived CDR1 and CDR2 are MGHDK and SYGVNS. The length of the CDR3 is 14 residues. CDR3 in DNA: TGTGCCAGCTCACCGACAGGGAAGAGGACTGAAGCTTTCTTT. Translated: CASSPTGKRTEAFF.

The V gene is TRBV10-3, the J gene TRBJ2-7; D possibly corresponds to TRBD1 (6 bases). The CDR3 loop spans 12 amino acids. V was pared by 5 bases and J by 3 bases, with 8 bases between. Looked up from germline, CDR1 is ENHRY and CDR2 is SYGVKD. CDR3 amino acids: CAISIQGYEQYF. The CDR3 nucleotides read TGTGCCATCAGTATACAGGGCTACGAGCAGTACTTC.

This clone was seen only a few times. The rearrangement joins TRBV30 to TRBJ1-1, with 7 bases matching TRBD1. The CDR3 has 15 amino acids. Per the germline V gene, CDR1 is GTSNPN and CDR2 is SVGIG (reference sequence). Unmatched junction bases numbered 11, after V lost 3 bases and J lost 4 bases. The CDR3 DNA reads TGTGCCTGGAGACGGAAGGGACAGACGGGCACTGAAGCTTTCTTT. Translation: CAWRRKGQTGTEAFF.

The chain recombines TRBV23-1 with TRBJ1-5; D may be TRBD1 (6 bases). TRBV23-1 is filed as an ORF, its function uncertain. The CDR3 is 15 residues long. With 5 bases removed from V and 3 bases from J, the gap between germline ends came to 14 bases. The CDR3 spells CASSVGQPHNQPQHF. In DNA, the CDR3 is TGCGCCAGCAGTGTGGGACAACCCCACAATCAGCCCCAGCATTTT.

This clone was counted a few times. This chain uses TRBV7-9 with TRBJ1-1; D is possibly TRBD1 (5 bases). The CDR3 is 14 residues long. Per germline, CDR1 SEHNR and CDR2 FQNEAQ (reference sequence). Between the trimmed V and J ends, which lost 7 bases and 0 bases, there was a span of 12 bases. The CDR3 spells CASTRGTVNTEAFF. The CDR3 coding sequence is TGTGCCAGCACCCGCGGGACGGTGAACACTGAAGCTTTCTTT.

The V gene is TRBV27, the J gene TRBJ1-1; TRBD1 might be the D (6 bases). The CDR3 is 13 residues long. Per the germline V gene, CDR1 is MNHEY and CDR2 is SMNVEV (reference sequence). The germline V and J ends were trimmed by 5 bases and 2 bases, with 9 bases remaining between them. The CDR3 DNA sequence: TGTGCCAGCAGTCAACAGGGTAACACTGAAGCTTTCTTT. Translating gives CASSQQGNTEAFF.